This is a list of T cell receptor beta chains from one sample in a study of blood T cell repertoires in COVID-19. Only in-frame clones appear in the TCRdb table, and some are missing; sequencing was by immunoSEQ multiplex PCR. Of some 260,000 clones listed, more than 65% are singletons. What was sequenced was peripheral blood. These receptors were collected from a woman aged 18-29 years with acute or convalescent COVID-19. Both conserved end residues are part of each CDR3. A D gene is named only where the DNA matches it firmly. Some rows have no size entry. The others give once, few or many, or a class for an expanded clone.

CDR3,DNA,J,D,size,V
CASSLDRRAFF,TGTGCCAGCAGCCTTGACAGGAGGGCTTTCTTT,TRBJ1-1,-,-,TRBV12-3/TRBV12-4
CATSSFLAGVMGETQYF,TGTGCCACCAGCAGCTTTCTAGCGGGAGTTATGGGAGAGACCCAGTACTTC,TRBJ2-5,TRBD2,-,TRBV15
CASSPFGTDTQYF,TGTGCCAGCAGTCCTTTTGGCACAGATACGCAGTATTTT,TRBJ2-3,-,-,TRBV27
CASSSGLAAPYEQYF,TGTGCCAGCAGCTCTGGACTAGCGGCTCCTTACGAGCAGTACTTC,TRBJ2-7,TRBD2,-,TRBV9
CASSISTGGGYGYTF,TGTGCCAGCAGCATCTCTACAGGGGGCGGCTATGGCTACACCTTC,TRBJ1-2,TRBD1,-,TRBV7-9
CASSPTGYEQYF,TGTGCCAGCAGTCCGACAGGCTACGAGCAGTACTTC,TRBJ2-7,-,-,TRBV6-6
CASSYDSRLRGRISYEQYF,TGTGCCAGCAGTTACGATTCCCGGTTGCGGGGACGGATCTCCTACGAGCAGTACTTC,TRBJ2-7,-,-,TRBV6-2/TRBV6-3
CASNSGEVDTQYF,TGTGCCAGCAATTCAGGTGAAGTAGATACGCAGTATTTT,TRBJ2-3,-,-,TRBV6-5
CASSRGGTTYNEQFF,TGCGCCAGCAGTCGCGGGGGTACAACCTACAATGAGCAGTTCTTC,TRBJ2-1,TRBD2,-,TRBV5-1
CASSLDHGGEANYGYTF,TGTGCCAGCAGCTTAGATCATGGAGGGGAGGCAAACTATGGCTACACCTTC,TRBJ1-2,-,-,TRBV11-3
CASSPRLVDSYEQYF,TGTGCCAGCTCACCACGACTAGTCGACTCCTACGAGCAGTACTTC,TRBJ2-7,-,-,TRBV18
CAISDPGQRNQPQHF,TGTGCCATCAGTGACCCGGGACAGCGCAATCAGCCCCAGCATTTT,TRBJ1-5,TRBD1,-,TRBV10-3
CASSQEGTGFGEKLFF,TGTGCCAGCAGCCAAGAGGGGACAGGGTTCGGGGAAAAACTGTTTTTT,TRBJ1-4,TRBD1,-,TRBV3-1/TRBV3-2
CASTGQGALRLYNSPLHF,TGTGCCAGCACGGGACAGGGGGCTCTCCGGCTCTATAATTCACCCCTCCACTTT,TRBJ1-6,-,-,TRBV21-1
CASSPGLADYEQYF,TGCGCCAGCAGCCCGGGACTAGCGGACTACGAGCAGTACTTC,TRBJ2-7,TRBD2,-,TRBV4-3
CASSEDRDNSPLHF,TGTGCCAGCAGTGAGGACAGGGACAATTCACCCCTCCACTTT,TRBJ1-6,TRBD1,few,TRBV6-4
CASRDRTNYGYTF,TGTGCCAGCAGGGACAGAACTAACTATGGCTACACCTTC,TRBJ1-2,-,-,TRBV6-5
CASSFTPGDTQYF,TGTGCCAGCAGTTTTACCCCGGGAGATACGCAGTATTTT,TRBJ2-3,-,-,TRBV12-3/TRBV12-4
CASSLYGSSGNTIYF,TGCGCCAGCAGCTTATATGGGAGCTCTGGAAACACCATATATTTT,TRBJ1-3,-,-,TRBV5-1
CASSPSTARISLGAFF,TGCGCCAGCAGCCCATCGACAGCCCGGATTTCCTTAGGAGCTTTCTTT,TRBJ1-1,-,-,TRBV5-1
CASSPGQLTDTQYF,TGTGCCAGCAGCCCGGGACAACTCACAGATACGCAGTATTTT,TRBJ2-3,-,-,TRBV7-9
CASSLGQVETQYF,TGTGCCAGCAGCCTTGGACAGGTGGAGACCCAGTACTTC,TRBJ2-5,TRBD1,-,TRBV7-6
CASSLGGSYNSPLHF,TGCGCCAGCAGCTTGGGAGGCTCCTATAATTCACCCCTCCACTTT,TRBJ1-6,-,-,TRBV5-1